This T cell receptor beta chain was captured in a study of spatial heterogeneity in lung cancer. Across the study: On average, each unique TCR and UMI combination appeared more than ten times in raw reads. Findings and limits, study-wide: Mutation tallies in tumors tracked expanded intratumoral alpha and beta TCR counts.

Points on this clonotype: The antigen remains unidentified.

Carried by each TCR cDNA molecule was a unique molecular identifier. TCRdb re-called the 5' RACE reads through MiXCR, storing one row per CDR3 protein. The repertoire consists of about 10,000 distinct CDR3 sequences, with around 51% occurring once and the leading ten covering 28%. Germline V gene data show CDR1 as SEHNR and CDR2 as FQNEAQ (reference sequence). CDR3 length: 14 residues. Germline trimming cut 5 bases from V and 8 bases from J; bases unmatched to any gene: 8. Time point specified: sample taken at primary tumor resection. Sequencing was performed on lung tumor tissue, taken at surgery. This chain connects TRBV7-9 to TRBJ1-4, with 7 positions matching TRBD1. The source is a female donor with early-stage non-small cell lung cancer. The CDR3: CASSLGRGQEKLFF. Here the CDR3 DNA reads TGTGCCAGCAGCCTGGGGAGGGGGCAGGAAAAACTGTTTTTT.